The next 18 T cell receptor beta chains were all read from a single sample in a study of cytomegalovirus exposure and HLA in healthy donors. In the PCR, 60 Vbeta and 13 Jbeta primers were used. TCRdb keeps only in-frame clones here, not all; method: immunoSEQ multiplex PCR. This listing includes fewer than 85,000 clones. The sequenced material came from PBMCs. The origin of the receptors is a man aged 30 to 39 in good health and CMV-seronegative.

The CDR3 here is CAWSVHGLAGETQYF. The CDR3 nucleotides read TGTGCCTGGAGCGTCCACGGACTAGCGGGAGAGACCCAGTACTTC. V usage is TRBV30 and J usage is TRBJ2-5; the match to TRBD2 covers 11 bases. This CDR3 region has 15 residues. V shed 3 bases and J 4 bases; nucleotides not matched to a gene: 7. The germline gives CDR1 GTSNPN, CDR2 SVGIG (reference sequence). Full variable domain (rest looked up from reference TRBV30 and TRBJ2-5): SQTIHQWPATLVQPVGSPLSLECTVEGTSNPNLYWYRQAAGRGLQLLFYSVGIGQISSEVPQNLSASRPQDRQFILSSKKLLLSDSGFYLCAWSVHGLAGETQYFGPGTRLLVL.

V gene TRBV6-1 combines with J gene TRBJ2-1; TRBD1 matches 8 bases. This CDR3 has 15 amino acids. The germline V gene has CDR1 MNHNS and CDR2 SASEGT. V lost 6 bases, J lost 4 bases, and 8 bases stayed unmatched. CDR3 protein: CASRWTGLRYNEQFF. In DNA form, the CDR3 reads TGTGCCAGCAGATGGACAGGGTTACGATACAATGAGCAGTTCTTC.

J is TRBJ1-3 and V is TRBV7-9; D is undetermined. The CDR3 contains 16 residues. The V gene's germline CDR1 is SEHNR and CDR2 FQNEAQ (reference sequence). V lost 5 bases to trimming and J lost 0 bases, with 14 bases between them. This CDR3 is CASSPVGEFSGNTIYF. CDR3 DNA: TGTGCCAGCAGCCCAGTCGGGGAATTCTCTGGAAACACCATATATTTT. Full variable domain (remainder filled in from reference TRBV7-9 and TRBJ1-3): DTGVSQNPRHKITKRGQNVTFRCDPISEHNRLYWYRQTLGQGPEFLTYFQNEAQLEKSRLLSDRFSAERPKGSFSTLEIQRTEQGDSAMYLCASSPVGEFSGNTIYFGEGSWLTVV.

The rearrangement joins TRBV7-2 to TRBJ1-5, with D tentatively TRBD1 (6 bases). There are 15 residues in the CDR3. The V and J ends lost 0 bases and 4 bases respectively, with 10 bases between them. CDR1 and CDR2 from the germline V gene are SGHTA and FQGNSA. The CDR3 here is CASSLATGINQPQHF. The CDR3 DNA reads TGTGCCAGCAGCTTAGCGACAGGTATAAATCAGCCCCAGCATTTT.

This chain connects TRBV11-2 to TRBJ1-2; D possibly corresponds to TRBD1 (6 bases). Germline V gene data show CDR1 as SGHAT and CDR2 as FQNNGV. V gave up 3 bases and J gave up 4 bases, with 9 bases separating them. The CDR3 consists of 13 residues. The CDR3 coding sequence is TGTGCCAGCAGCTTTGGGGGCCCCTATGGCTACACCTTC. This codes for CASSFGGPYGYTF. Using reference TRBV11-2 and TRBJ1-2 for the parts outside the CDR3, the full variable domain is EAGVAQSPRYKIIEKRQSVAFWCNPISGHATLYWYQQILGQGPKLLIQFQNNGVVDDSQLPKDRFSAERLKGVDSTLKIQPAKLEDSAVYLCASSFGGPYGYTFGSGTRLTVV.

The chain combines TRBV5-1 with TRBJ2-5, with 11 nucleotides matching TRBD2. CDR1 is SGHRS, CDR2 YFSETQ, per germline. The CDR3 spans 14 residues. Germline trimming cut 2 bases from V and 5 bases from J; bases unmatched to any gene: 2. In nucleotides, the CDR3 is TGCGCCAGCAGCTTTAGACTAGCGGGGGAGACCCAGTACTTC. It yields the protein CASSFRLAGETQYF.

The rearrangement links TRBV9 to TRBJ2-5; 14 bases match TRBD2. The CDR3 covers 16 residues. V shed 3 bases and J 5 bases; nucleotides not matched to a gene: 6. Germline loops: CDR1 SGDLS, CDR2 YYNGEE. The CDR3 DNA sequence: TGTGCCAGCAGCGGGACTAGCGGGGGGTCCATGGAGACCCAGTACTTC. Translated, it gives CASSGTSGGSMETQYF. Based on the CDR3 plus reference TRBV9 and TRBJ2-5, the full variable domain is DSGVTQTPKHLITATGQRVTLRCSPRSGDLSVYWYQQSLDQGLQFLIQYYNGEERAKGNILERFSAQQFPDLHSELNLSSLELGDSALYFCASSGTSGGSMETQYFGPGTRLLVL.

The rearrangement links TRBV4-2 to TRBJ1-2; 9 nucleotides line up with TRBD1. Per the germline V gene, CDR1 is LGHNA and CDR2 is YNFKEQ. This CDR3 is 14 amino acids long. V was clipped by 3 bases and J by 6 bases; unmatched bases: 5. CDR3 protein: CASSQGQGVDGYTF. In DNA form, the CDR3 reads TGTGCCAGCAGCCAGGGACAGGGCGTCGATGGCTACACCTTC.

The chain joins TRBV7-9 to TRBJ1-2; unclear D gene. Germline lookup yields CDR1 SEHNR and CDR2 FQNEAQ (reference sequence). Trimming stripped 7 bases from V and 3 bases from J, with 15 bases between. The CDR3 sequence is 14 residues long. The CDR3 loop reads CASTHSGRDYGYTF. CDR3 nucleotide sequence: TGTGCCAGCACCCATAGTGGGCGGGACTATGGCTACACCTTC.

V and J are TRBV5-1 and TRBJ1-4; the match to TRBD1 covers 9 bases. The CDR3 is 14 amino acids. The germline V gene has CDR1 SGHRS and CDR2 YFSETQ. V lost 2 bases to trimming and J lost 8 bases; unmatched junction nucleotides: 4. The CDR3, as DNA: TGCGCCAGCAGCTTTGGACAGGGGAGAGAAAAACTGTTTTTT. Its protein product is CASSFGQGREKLFF.

Of note for this clone: This sample includes further DNA sequences coding for the same CDR3. J is TRBJ2-7 and V is TRBV6-1; TRBD1 aligns across 10 bases. This CDR3 has 15 amino acids. Germline values: CDR1 MNHNS, CDR2 SASEGT. V was clipped by 5 bases and J by 2 bases; unmatched bases: 6. The CDR3 DNA reads as TGTGCCAGCAGTCTGGGACAGGGGAACCCCTACGAGCAGTACTTC. It yields the protein CASSLGQGNPYEQYF.

The chain carries TRBV6-5 and TRBJ1-3; D is unresolved. Trimming took 4 bases from V and 4 from J, leaving 8 bases between them. CDR3 length: 13 residues. Germline V gives CDR1 MNHEY, CDR2 SVGAGI. CDR3 sequence: CASSFGRGNTIYF. The DNA for the CDR3 is TGTGCCAGCAGTTTCGGTCGGGGAAACACCATATATTTT.

The J gene is TRBJ2-5, the V gene TRBV11-3, with TRBD2 identical over 8 bases. CDR1 and CDR2 from the germline V gene are SGHNT and YENEEA. The CDR3 spans 14 residues. Trimming took 1 base from V and 2 from J; bases not matched to a gene: 0. For the CDR3, the DNA is TGTGCCAGCAGCTTAGCGGGAGGGCAAGAGACCCAGTACTTC. It codes for CASSLAGGQETQYF.

The V gene is TRBV6-5, the J gene TRBJ1-2; 9 bases are a match to TRBD1. The CDR3 is made up of 14 amino acids. Trimming took 1 base from V and 8 from J; bases not matched to a gene: 5. Germline assignment: CDR1 MNHEY and CDR2 SVGAGI. DNA of the CDR3: TGTGCCAGCAGTTACTACGCGGACAGGGGAGGCTACACCTTC. Protein sequence: CASSYYADRGGYTF.

The genes are TRBV29-1 and TRBJ2-1; 8 bases fit TRBD2. Per germline, CDR1 SQVTM and CDR2 ANQGSEA. V gave up 7 bases and J gave up 6 bases; unmatched junction bases: 11. The CDR3 runs to 14 residues. The CDR3, as DNA: TGCAGCGGTCTTGGACGGGAGGGCATCAATGAGCAGTTCTTC. It specifies CSGLGREGINEQFF.

V is TRBV5-1 and J is TRBJ2-2, with D perhaps matching TRBD1 (5 bases). Germline CDR1 is SGHRS and CDR2 is YFSETQ. This CDR3 is built from 16 residues. Trimming took 4 bases from V and 0 from J, leaving 13 bases between them. The CDR3 reads CASSPQGATNTGELFF. The CDR3 nucleotides read TGCGCCAGCAGCCCCCAAGGGGCGACGAACACCGGGGAGCTGTTTTTT.

This chain joins TRBV4-2 and TRBJ2-3; 8 nucleotides agree with TRBD2. V dropped 4 bases and J dropped 0; count of bases not matched to a gene: 3. Germline CDR1 and CDR2: LGHNA and YNFKEQ. This CDR3 spans 15 amino acids. Written as DNA, the CDR3 is TGTGCCAGCAGCCCACTAGCGGCTAGCACAGATACGCAGTATTTT. This codes for CASSPLAASTDTQYF.

The CDR3 loop reads CASSYGGSYEQYF. As DNA, the CDR3 is TGTGCCAGCAGCTACGGGGGATCCTACGAGCAGTACTTC. The chain recombines TRBV5-4 with TRBJ2-7; perhaps TRBD2 as D (6 bases). V was trimmed by 3 bases and J by 1 base, leaving 8 bases between them. The CDR3 is 13 amino acids. Germline lookup yields CDR1 SGHNT and CDR2 YYREEE (reference sequence).